This T cell receptor beta chain was sequenced for a study of pediatric ulcerative colitis (dated by TCRdb to the late 2010s). Background for the entire study: Among the ulcerative colitis patients, fewer than ten had pancolitis and two had left-sided colitis, and histology in every patient was consistent with ulcerative colitis. Roughly ten newly diagnosed, treatment-naive pediatric ulcerative colitis patients and four non-IBD control children each provided paired blood and rectal samples. Using the Pediatric Ulcerative Colitis Activity Index, a couple of patients were classed as having mild disease, four as having moderate disease and three as having acute severe colitis.

This clone was found a few times. This clone's antigen is unknown. No base qualities exist here, and no much larger clone lies one base off it. Other DNA sequences of this sample code for an identical CDR3. Broad study findings and their caveats: Autologous blood-rectal clonal overlap was significantly higher in ulcerative colitis patients than in controls, suggesting increased T cell trafficking to inflamed tissue. Only a handful of individuals were included in the healthy control group, which was small. For technical reasons, substantially fewer templates were yielded by the blood samples of two patients, and these blood samples were excluded from blood-rectal overlap analysis. Features of the rectal repertoire distinguished controls, mild-moderate colitis patients and acute severe colitis patients, and in acute severe colitis rectal diversity was lower because of clonal expansions. A couple of rectal CDR3 clonotypes were detected in all ulcerative colitis patients and were not detected in any of the controls. Repertoires were derived from total lymphocyte DNA, so rare subsets such as regulatory T cells may have patterns not reflected.

V was cut back by 1 base and J by 2 bases, leaving a gap of 8 bases between them. The CDR3 spans 14 residues, from the cysteine through the phenylalanine. The only DNA kept is the CDR3, 42 bases in frame from the first base. Per the germline V gene, SGHTA is the CDR1 and FQGNSA is the CDR2. Using the immunoSEQ TRB Survey service, rearranged CDR3 beta regions were amplified from genomic DNA with multiplex V and J primers. To keep depth equal across samples, survey-level sequencing depth of up to 500,000 reads per sample was applied. Libraries were purified and pooled, and sequencing was performed on Illumina technology. The original methods were these. immunoSEQ online tools were used for productive clonality, sample overlap, pairwise scatters, CDR3 beta length, V/D/J gene usage and productiveness. Calculated diversity was the number of unique rearrangements divided by total templates times 100; Shannon and Simpson indices were also computed. Principal component analysis used the R prcomp function and ggbiplot package on Z-score normalized data. Morisita's index was used to measure clonal overlap between blood and rectum within each subject. The table comes from immuneACCESS by way of TCRdb, which keeps in-frame sequences with V and J called. Part of the clones is missing from these tables; in studies checked, under half for an unresolved V gene and the rest for unknown reasons. Clone size and V and J calls were adopted from that table, with D and trimming inferred from the DNA. Counted in this sample were about 64,000 clones; roughly 90% of them appeared once. The ten largest account for about 3% of the sample.

Before the diagnostic colonoscopy, none of the ulcerative colitis patients had been given immunosuppressive medication. Blood was sampled at the time of the colonoscopy. The Wizard kit (Promega) was used to extract genomic DNA from the blood and intestinal samples. Sequencing used blood. The sequence links TRBV7-2 to TRBJ1-2; matching of 6 bases hints at TRBD1 as the D gene. This receptor was obtained from a boy younger than 18 with severe ulcerative colitis. The CDR3 region: CASSLGQGNYGYTF. In nucleotide form, the sequence is TGTGCCAGCAGCTTAGGGCAGGGGAACTATGGCTACACCTTC. Supplemented by the reference TRBV7-2 and TRBJ1-2 proteins around the CDR3, the complete variable domain is GAGVSQSPSNKVTEKGKDVELRCDPISGHTALYWYRQSLGQGLEFLIYFQGNSAPDKSGLPSDRFSAERTGGSVSTLTIQRTQQEDSAVYLCASSLGQGNYGYTFGSGTRLTVV.